The rows below give T cell receptor beta chains drawn from one sample of a study of blood T cell repertoires in COVID-19. TCRdb keeps only in-frame clones here, not all; method: immunoSEQ multiplex PCR. The sample lists 450,000 or so clones; 85% to 90% were seen once. The material sequenced was peripheral blood. These receptors all stem from a man aged 18 to 35 with COVID-19, enrolled during active disease. Each CDR3 is given with its conserved first and last residue. D genes are given only for firm matches. Clone size, where shown, is once, few, many, or a class for clones that have expanded.

j_gene,d_gene,abundance,v_gene,CDR3nt,CDR3aa
TRBJ2-7,TRBD2,-,TRBV5-4,TGTGCCAGCAGCTTAGCCGGGACTAGGGTAGACGAGCAGTACTTC,CASSLAGTRVDEQYF
TRBJ2-7,TRBD1,-,TRBV18,TGTGCCAGCTCACCGCCGGGACAGGGTCCCGAGCAGTACTTC,CASSPPGQGPEQYF
TRBJ2-7,-,-,TRBV29-1,TGCAGCGTTTCGGACAGACAGACCTACGAGCAGTACTTC,CSVSDRQTYEQYF
TRBJ2-5,-,-,TRBV27,TGTGCCTCCAGTAGAGGGATGGAGACCCAGTACTTC,CASSRGMETQYF
TRBJ2-2,TRBD1,once,TRBV19,TGTGCCAGTAAGGACCAGGGGGCTTCGAACACCGGGGAGCTGTTTTTT,CASKDQGASNTGELFF
TRBJ1-4,-,-,TRBV19,TGTGCCAGTAGAAGATACGCCGGGGAGAATGAAAAACTGTTTTTT,CASRRYAGENEKLFF
TRBJ2-3,-,-,TRBV5-5,TGTGCCAGCAGCTTGCTAGCAGATACGCAGTATTTT,CASSLLADTQYF
TRBJ2-7,-,-,TRBV12-5,TGTGCTAGTGGTTTGGTTCTTGAAGCTGCATCCTACGAGCAGTACTTC,CASGLVLEAASYEQYF
TRBJ2-3,TRBD1,once,TRBV2,TGTGCCAGCAGCGCCGGGACAGATACAGATACGCAGTATTTT,CASSAGTDTDTQYF
TRBJ2-5,TRBD2,-,TRBV5-6,TGTGCCAGCAGCGCTAGACTAGCGGGAGTGGCAGAGACCCAGTACTTC,CASSARLAGVAETQYF
TRBJ2-5,-,once,TRBV28,TGTGCCAGCAGTCCCCACCACTACCAAGAGACCCAGTACTTC,CASSPHHYQETQYF
TRBJ2-3,-,few,TRBV7-9,TGTGCCAGCAGCTCCCCGCTAGCGACAGATACGCAGTATTTT,CASSSPLATDTQYF
TRBJ2-3,-,-,TRBV6-1,TGTGCCAGCAGTGATCGAGGTAGCACAGATACGCAGTATTTT,CASSDRGSTDTQYF
TRBJ2-1,TRBD1,-,TRBV7-2,TGTGCCAGCAGCCCCAGAGGGGGCGCCTACAATGAGCAGTTCTTC,CASSPRGGAYNEQFF
TRBJ1-5,TRBD1,-,TRBV27,TGTGCCAGCAGTTTATCCCCGGACAGGGTCAATCAGCCCCAGCATTTT,CASSLSPDRVNQPQHF
TRBJ2-7,TRBD2,-,TRBV29-1,TGCAGCGTTGCGACTAGCGGGGGTTCCTACGAGCAGTACTTC,CSVATSGGSYEQYF
TRBJ2-2,-,-,TRBV6-2/TRBV6-3,TGTGCCAGCAGTGCCGGGACTTACACCGGGGAGCTGTTTTTT,CASSAGTYTGELFF
TRBJ2-1,TRBD2,-,TRBV25-1,TGTGCCAGCAGTGAATGGACTAGCGGGAGTCCCAATGAGCAGTTCTTC,CASSEWTSGSPNEQFF
TRBJ2-1,TRBD2,-,TRBV15,TGTGCCACCAGCCGCATAAATAGCGGGGCCAATGAGCAGTTCTTC,CATSRINSGANEQFF
TRBJ2-3,-,-,TRBV7-8,TGTGCCAGCAGCCCTGACGGGACTTTCGATACGCAGTATTTT,CASSPDGTFDTQYF
TRBJ2-2,-,-,TRBV5-4,TGTGCCAGCAGCTTCAATCGGGCGAACACCGGGGAGCTGTTTTTT,CASSFNRANTGELFF
TRBJ1-2,TRBD1,-,TRBV6-5,TGTGCCAGCAGTTACTCCGGGACAGGGAGATATGGCTACACCTTC,CASSYSGTGRYGYTF
TRBJ1-5,-,-,TRBV7-2,TGTGCCAGCAGCTTAAGTCAGCAGGGCAATCAGCCCCAGCATTTT,CASSLSQQGNQPQHF
TRBJ2-7,TRBD2,-,TRBV14,TGTGCCAGCAGCTCCGGGACTAGCTACGAGCAGTACTTC,CASSSGTSYEQYF
TRBJ1-2,TRBD1,-,TRBV19,TGTGCCAGTAGTATAGATCCCGGGACAGGGAATGGCTACACCTTC,CASSIDPGTGNGYTF
TRBJ2-3,-,once,TRBV5-1,TGCGCCAGCAGCTTGGTTATAGCGGAAAGCACAGATACGCAGTATTTT,CASSLVIAESTDTQYF
TRBJ1-6,-,-,TRBV18,TGTGCCAGCTCACCGACAATAGATTCACCCCTCCACTTT,CASSPTIDSPLHF
TRBJ2-7,-,-,TRBV27,TGTGCCAGCAGTTTGTCCCCCAGCGGTGGTTCCTACGAGCAGTACTTC,CASSLSPSGGSYEQYF
TRBJ2-5,TRBD1,-,TRBV25-1,TGTGCCAGCAGTGAATCTAGACAGGGTGGAGAGACCCAGTACTTC,CASSESRQGGETQYF
TRBJ2-5,TRBD2,-,TRBV24-1,TGTGCCACCAGTGGCGCCGGGGGGGGGACCCAGTACTTC,CATSGAGGGTQYF
TRBJ1-1,-,-,TRBV18,TGTGCCAGCTCACCATTAAACGCGCGGAACACTGAAGCTTTCTTT,CASSPLNARNTEAFF
TRBJ1-1,-,few,TRBV6-5,TGTGCCAGCAGCCACCAAGGGACAACTGAAGCTTTCTTT,CASSHQGTTEAFF
TRBJ2-5,-,once,TRBV3-1/TRBV3-2,TGTGCCAGCAGCCAAAATCTACAAGAGACCCAGTACTTC,CASSQNLQETQYF
TRBJ2-5,-,-,TRBV12-3/TRBV12-4,TGTGCCAGCAGACTCGGCGGGGAGGAGACCCAGTACTTC,CASRLGGEETQYF
TRBJ2-3,TRBD1,-,TRBV5-1,TGCGCCAGCAGCCGACAGGGTCGGGGCACAGATACGCAGTATTTT,CASSRQGRGTDTQYF
TRBJ2-2,-,-,TRBV11-2,TGTGCCAGCAGCTTAGATTCTTGGCGGGCCGCCGGGGAGCTGTTTTTT,CASSLDSWRAAGELFF
TRBJ2-2,TRBD2,-,TRBV28,TGTGCCACCCCTACCGGGACTAGTCCCGGGGAGCTGTTTTTT,CATPTGTSPGELFF
TRBJ2-1,-,-,TRBV21-1,TGTGCCAGCAGCTTTAAGACAGGGGGTTACAATGAGCAGTTCTTC,CASSFKTGGYNEQFF
TRBJ2-1,-,-,TRBV12-2,TGTGCAAGTCGCTTGGGTTTGGACTACCAAGAGTTTGAGCAGTTCTTC,CASRLGLDYQEFEQFF
TRBJ2-1,TRBD2,-,TRBV3-1/TRBV3-2,TGTGCCAGCAGCCCGGGACTAGCGGGGGGCTACAATGAGCAGTTCTTC,CASSPGLAGGYNEQFF
TRBJ2-3,-,-,TRBV2,TGTGCCTCGAAGGTTGGACAAAACACAGATACGCAGTATTTT,CASKVGQNTDTQYF
TRBJ1-1,TRBD1,-,TRBV6-5,TGTGCCAGCAGTTACTCGACAGGGGGACGTAACACTGAAGCTTTCTTT,CASSYSTGGRNTEAFF
TRBJ2-7,-,-,TRBV6-5,TGTGCCAGCAGTTACGTTGCAGGGGACGAGCAGTACTTC,CASSYVAGDEQYF
TRBJ2-5,TRBD2,many,TRBV5-1,TGCGCCAGCAGCTTGGGACTAGCGGGAGCCGGGGAGACCCAGTACTTC,CASSLGLAGAGETQYF
TRBJ1-2,TRBD1,-,TRBV6-5,TGTGCCAGCAGGCCCGGGACAGGGGGCTATGGCTACACCTTC,CASRPGTGGYGYTF
TRBJ1-3,TRBD1,few,TRBV10-1,TGCGCCAGCCGGAGCGGGACAGGGTATGGAAACACCATATATTTT,CASRSGTGYGNTIYF
TRBJ2-5,-,once,TRBV11-3,TGTGCCAGCAGCATGGACTGGCAAGAGACCCAGTACTTC,CASSMDWQETQYF
TRBJ2-2,-,-,TRBV5-6,TGTGCCAGCAGCTTGGGGCTAGCGCCGAACACCGGGGAGCTGTTTTTT,CASSLGLAPNTGELFF
TRBJ1-5,TRBD1,-,TRBV19,TGTGCCAGTAGTATACACAGGGGAGGTCAGCCCCAGCATTTT,CASSIHRGGQPQHF
TRBJ1-2,-,-,TRBV7-8,TGTGCCAGCAGCTATCCCGGGAAGACATATGGCTACACCTTC,CASSYPGKTYGYTF
TRBJ1-6,-,-,TRBV28,TGTGCCAGCAGTTTAGGGGCGCGGAATTCACCCCTCCACTTT,CASSLGARNSPLHF
TRBJ2-7,-,-,TRBV28,TGTGCCAGCAGTTTAAGTCCCCCGGTCACCCCAAATCCCGAGCAGTACTTC,CASSLSPPVTPNPEQYF
TRBJ1-2,-,-,TRBV14,TGTGCCAGCAGCCAACACAGGGACTATGGCTACACCTTC,CASSQHRDYGYTF
TRBJ2-5,-,-,TRBV5-8,TGTGCCAGCAGCTTGAGGACAGTTTATTCTTTGGTGGAGACCCAGTACTTC,CASSLRTVYSLVETQYF
TRBJ2-5,-,-,TRBV7-2,TGTGCCAGCAGCTTAGCAGGTCGGGACTCAGTCGGGGAGACCCAGTACTTC,CASSLAGRDSVGETQYF
TRBJ1-1,-,-,TRBV12-3/TRBV12-4,TGTGCCAGCAGCCAGGGGATAGGGGCTTTCTTT,CASSQGIGAFF
TRBJ2-2,-,-,TRBV18,TGTGCCAGCTCAGGCCTGACCTCCCCTCCTAGCTACACCGGGGAGCTGTTTTTT,CASSGLTSPPSYTGELFF
TRBJ1-2,-,-,TRBV29-1,TGCAGCGTTGAGGCCTGGGGGGGCCCGAGTGGCTACACCTTC,CSVEAWGGPSGYTF